Listed here are 9 T cell receptor beta chains from one sample, sequenced in a study of OX40 agonist ivuxolimab in advanced cancers. Here immunoSEQ multiplex PCR was the method, and the copy in TCRdb shows in-frame clones only, minus some. The table shows about 130,000 clones, with around 90% occurring only once. Sequencing was performed on CD4+ or CD8+ T cells sorted from blood, taken in a trial of the OX40 agonist ivuxolimab. All receptors derive from an adult with an advanced solid tumor such as melanoma, head and neck, liver or kidney cancer.

This clone was observed once. For the CDR3, the DNA is TGTGCCAGCCGGACTAGCGGAGGCCCTCCCTTAAGCTCCTACAATGAGCAGTTCTTC. Protein: CASRTSGGPPLSSYNEQFF. The rearrangement joins TRBV19 to TRBJ2-1; 10 nucleotides line up with TRBD2. Germline-derived CDR1 and CDR2 are LNHDA and SQIVND (reference sequence). The junction had 17 bases not matched to a gene; V was cut back by 9 bases and J by 0 bases. CDR3 length: 19 residues. The full variable domain, completed using reference TRBV19 and TRBJ2-1, is DGGITQSPKYLFRKEGQNVTLSCEQNLNHDAMYWYRQDPGQGLRLIYYSQIVNDFQKGDIAEGYSVSREKKESFPLTVTSAQKNPTAFYLCASRTSGGPPLSSYNEQFFGPGTRLTVL.

CDR3 protein: CASSLVPSGANVLTF. CDR3 DNA sequence: TGTGCCAGCAGCCTCGTTCCCTCTGGGGCCAACGTCCTGACTTTC. V and J are TRBV7-3 and TRBJ2-6; D is undetermined. Trimming removed 5 bases at V and 0 bases at J, with 8 bases between. Germline lookup yields CDR1 SGHTA and CDR2 FQGTGA. The CDR3 contains 15 residues.

This clone has just one count. The V call is TRBV5-1, the J call TRBJ2-5, with 7 positions matching TRBD1. Germline V gives CDR1 SGHRS, CDR2 YFSETQ. CDR3 length equals 15 residues. Trimming cost V 3 bases and J 2 bases; bases outside gene matches: 7. The CDR3 sequence is CASSSAGTAQETQYF. The CDR3 DNA reads as TGCGCCAGCAGCTCTGCTGGGACAGCACAAGAGACCCAGTACTTC.

The chain recombines TRBV6-5 with TRBJ1-5, with TRBD1 matching 9 bases. V shed 4 bases, J shed 6 bases, and the junction held 4 bases outside the gene matches. This CDR3 comprises 14 residues. Germline lookup yields CDR1 MNHEY and CDR2 SVGAGI. The CDR3 nucleotides read TGTGCCAGCAGTTCAGGACAGGGGATTCAGCCCCAGCATTTT. Translated: CASSSGQGIQPQHF.

In this sample, this clone turned up once. CDR3 in amino acids: CASRLREQGTEAFF. The CDR3, as DNA: TGTGCCAGCAGGCTCAGGGAACAAGGGACTGAAGCTTTCTTT. The genes are TRBV2 and TRBJ1-1; tentative D call: TRBD1 (5 bases). V dropped 6 bases and J dropped 5 bases, with 16 bases sitting between them. This CDR3 comprises 14 residues. The germline gives CDR1 SNHLY, CDR2 FYNNEI.

The chain combines TRBV30 with TRBJ2-4, with D unclear. This CDR3 spans 16 amino acids. V lost 4 bases and J lost 0, with 16 bases in between. Germline values: CDR1 GTSNPN, CDR2 SVGIG (reference sequence). The CDR3 spells CAWNPQQRVAKNIQYF. The DNA for the CDR3 is TGTGCCTGGAATCCCCAGCAAAGGGTAGCCAAAAACATTCAGTACTTC.

The chain employs TRBV25-1 and TRBJ1-5; weak D call: TRBD1 (5 bases). Germline-derived CDR1 and CDR2 are MGHDK and SYGVNS. The CDR3 spans 13 residues. The V and J ends lost 3 bases and 4 bases respectively, with 7 bases between them. The CDR3: CASSDAGNQPQHF. CDR3 nucleotides: TGTGCCAGCAGTGACGCAGGGAATCAGCCCCAGCATTTT.

The rearrangement joins TRBV6-5 to TRBJ1-3, with no clear D. The length of the CDR3 is 16 residues. The germline V and J ends were trimmed by 4 bases and 3 bases, with 16 bases remaining between them. The germline gives CDR1 MNHEY, CDR2 SVGAGI. The CDR3 here is CASSSSSNLRGNTIYF. The CDR3 DNA follows: TGTGCCAGCAGTTCGTCCTCAAATTTACGTGGAAACACCATATATTTT.

The J gene is TRBJ2-7, the V gene TRBV28; TRBD1 agrees at 10 bases. V gave up 5 bases and J gave up 4 bases; unmatched junction bases: 8. CDR1 is MDHEN, CDR2 SYDVKM, per germline. This CDR3 contains 15 residues. Written as DNA, the CDR3 is TGTGCCAGCAGTACGGGACAGGGGAATACATACGAGCAGTACTTC. Protein product: CASSTGQGNTYEQYF.